The present T cell receptor (beta chain) was sequenced within a study of CD8 T cells in Susac syndrome. Random hexamers were used to reverse transcribe the RNA input (roughly 0.5 to 1 ug). Amplification of TCR beta CDR3 used immunoSEQ multiplex PCR across 54 Vbeta and 13 Jbeta. TCRdb reanalysed the immunoSEQ multiplex PCR reads using MiXCR and keeps one entry per CDR3 protein. The table shows around 150,000 distinct CDR3 sequences, with just over 90% occurring only once. CD8+ and CD4+ blood T cells underwent TCR beta sequencing. TEMRA cells were enriched by FACS, and CD4+ and CD8+ T cells were negatively isolated. Germline values: CDR1 DFQATT, CDR2 SNEGSKA (reference sequence). This CDR3 region has 16 residues. The V gene lost 0 bases and the J gene lost 4 bases, with 17 bases spanning the gap.

The V and J genes are TRBV20-1 and TRBJ2-3; D gene ambiguous. This clonotype was sampled from a human donor in good health. Sample: CD4+ T cells from PBMCs. As DNA, the CDR3 is TGCAGTGCTAGAGATCAGACGGCCCGCAGCTCAGATACGCAGTATTTT. This gives the protein CSARDQTARSSDTQYF.